The clone carrying this TCR beta chain was found a few times. Its antigen is still unknown. This specimen belongs to a study of CD8+ T cells in alopecia areata. Whole-study context: Administration of oral tofacitinib to treated patients was at 5 to 10 mg twice daily.

Regarding treatment: oral pan-JAK inhibitor, 5-10 mg twice daily. Lesional scalp tissue (obtained by punch biopsy) and peripheral blood were collected from alopecia areata patients. Findings of the study overall: Many expanded lesional clones remained in scalp and blood on tofacitinib. Alphabeta T cells residing in normal skin are also sequenced in scalp samples.

This CDR3 has 13 residues. The germline V gene encodes CDR1 SGHTA and CDR2 FQGNSA. V lost 5 bases and J lost 6, with 12 bases in between. Following RNA extraction, reverse transcription yielded cDNA that acted as the sequencing template. Sequencing used immunoSEQ multiplex PCR; TCRdb keeps in-frame clones, though not all of them. The table shows fewer than 250,000 clones, with approximately 60% occurring only once. The TCR comes from a human donor with alopecia areata. The specimen comprised CD4+ T cells sorted from blood, sampled at week 4, from a patient treated with tofacitinib. The chain carries TRBV7-2 and TRBJ2-3; possibly TRBD2 for D (6 bases). The CDR3 region has the DNA TGTGCCAGCAGCAGGGACTGGCGGGATACGCAGTATTTT. Amino acids: CASSRDWRDTQYF.